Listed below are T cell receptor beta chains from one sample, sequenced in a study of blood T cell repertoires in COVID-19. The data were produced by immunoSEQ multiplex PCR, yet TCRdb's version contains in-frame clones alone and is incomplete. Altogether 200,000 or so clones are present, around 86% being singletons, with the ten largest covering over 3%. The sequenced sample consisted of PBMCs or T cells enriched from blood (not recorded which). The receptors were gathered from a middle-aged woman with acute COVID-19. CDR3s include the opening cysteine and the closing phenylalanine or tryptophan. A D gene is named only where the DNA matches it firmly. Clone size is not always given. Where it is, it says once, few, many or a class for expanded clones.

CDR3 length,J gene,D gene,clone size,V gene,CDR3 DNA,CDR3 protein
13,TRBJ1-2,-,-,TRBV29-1,TGCAGCGTTGATGAGGCGGTCGGCTATGGCTACACCTTC,CSVDEAVGYGYTF
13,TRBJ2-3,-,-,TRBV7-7,TGTGCTAGCAGCTTAGGTAGGGAGGATACGCAGTATTTT,CASSLGREDTQYF
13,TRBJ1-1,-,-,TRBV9,TGTGCCAGCAGCGTCGGGGATAACACTGAAGCTTTCTTT,CASSVGDNTEAFF
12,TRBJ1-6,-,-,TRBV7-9,TGTGCCAGCAGCTTGGGCCCCTCACCCCTCCACTTT,CASSLGPSPLHF
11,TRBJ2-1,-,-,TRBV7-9,TGTGCCAGCAGCTGGAGAGGTGAGCAGTTCTTC,CASSWRGEQFF
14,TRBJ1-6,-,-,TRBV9,TGTGCCAGCAGCCCCTCGGGGGGCAATTCACCCCTCCACTTT,CASSPSGGNSPLHF
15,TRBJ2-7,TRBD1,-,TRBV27,TGTGCCAGCAGTTTATTGTACAGGGGGCGCGACGAGCAGTACTTC,CASSLLYRGRDEQYF
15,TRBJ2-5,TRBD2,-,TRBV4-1,TGCGCCAGCAGCCCGGGACTAGCCTCAAGAGAGACCCAGTACTTC,CASSPGLASRETQYF
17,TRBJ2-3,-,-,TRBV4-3,TGCGCCAGCAGCCAAGTCGAAGGAGGGGGGGGACGAGATACGCAGTATTTT,CASSQVEGGGGRDTQYF
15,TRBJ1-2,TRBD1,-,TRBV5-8,TGTGCCAGCAGCTCCGGACAGGGCCCTGGGGATGGCTACACCTTC,CASSSGQGPGDGYTF
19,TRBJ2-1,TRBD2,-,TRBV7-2,TGTGCCAGCAGCCTCGACAGGACTAGCGGGGGGCCCTTTTACAATGAGCAGTTCTTC,CASSLDRTSGGPFYNEQFF
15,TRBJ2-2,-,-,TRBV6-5,TGTGCCAGCAGTTACGCGCCAGGGAACACCGGGGAGCTGTTTTTT,CASSYAPGNTGELFF
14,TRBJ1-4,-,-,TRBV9,TGTGCCAGCAGCGTAGAGACACAGGGTCGGAAACTGTTTTTT,CASSVETQGRKLFF
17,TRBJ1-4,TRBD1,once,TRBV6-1,TGTGCCAGCAGTGTTGGGACAGGGACGTCGGCTAATGAAAAACTGTTTTTT,CASSVGTGTSANEKLFF
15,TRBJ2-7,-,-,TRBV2,TGTGCCAGCAGTGAGGCAGGTCATATTACTTACGAGCAGTACTTC,CASSEAGHITYEQYF
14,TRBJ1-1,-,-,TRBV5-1,TGCGCCAGCAGCCCCGCTACGGGGGTACTTGAAGCTTTCTTT,CASSPATGVLEAFF
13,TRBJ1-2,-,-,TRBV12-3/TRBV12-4,TGTGCCAGCAGTTTCGACAGGTCGACTGGCTACACCTTC,CASSFDRSTGYTF
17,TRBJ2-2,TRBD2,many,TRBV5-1,TGCGCCAGCAGCCCCGCCGGGACTAGGGGGAACACCGGGGAGCTGTTTTTT,CASSPAGTRGNTGELFF
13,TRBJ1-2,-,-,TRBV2,TGTGCCAGCATGGAGAGGAGGGGAGGTGGCTACACCTTC,CASMERRGGGYTF
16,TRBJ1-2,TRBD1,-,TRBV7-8,TGTGCCAGCAGCCGTGACAGGGGAAGATCTAACTATGGCTACACCTTC,CASSRDRGRSNYGYTF
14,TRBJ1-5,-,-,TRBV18,TGTGCCAGCTCACCCGGACAGCAGGGTCAGCCCCAGCATTTT,CASSPGQQGQPQHF
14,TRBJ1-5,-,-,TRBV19,TGTGCCGGGAGAACAGGGTTCGAAGGCCAGCCCCAGCATTTT,CAGRTGFEGQPQHF
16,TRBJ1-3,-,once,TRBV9,TGTGCCAGCAGCGCTCACGGGGGGTCCTTCGGAAACACCATATATTTT,CASSAHGGSFGNTIYF
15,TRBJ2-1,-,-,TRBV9,TGTGCCAGCAGCGTTTCCGGGGGTCCCTACAATGAGCAGTTCTTC,CASSVSGGPYNEQFF
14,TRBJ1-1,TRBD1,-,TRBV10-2,TGCGCCAGCAGCGAGACAGGGATGAACACTGAAGCTTTCTTT,CASSETGMNTEAFF
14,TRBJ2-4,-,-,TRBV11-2,TGTGCCAGCAGCTTAGATCGGGGGAGGAGCATTCAGTACTTC,CASSLDRGRSIQYF
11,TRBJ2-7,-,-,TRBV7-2,TGTGCCAGCAGCAACTACTACGAGCAGTACTTC,CASSNYYEQYF
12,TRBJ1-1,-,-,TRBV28,TGTGCCAGCAGTTTCAGGGGCACTGAAGCTTTCTTT,CASSFRGTEAFF